The 6 T cell receptor beta chains below come from one sample, sequenced in a study of CD8 T cells in ankylosing spondylitis. Points from the study as a whole: Seven or eight highly homologous variants made up a TCR beta motif, and this motif appeared characteristic of ankylosing spondylitis blood.

TCRdb analysed the 5' RACE reads with MiXCR anew, one entry per CDR3 protein. The table includes 450,000 or so distinct CDR3 sequences, roughly a quarter detected once. Their antigens remain unidentified. Sequenced input: blood, either unsorted or a sorted T cell fraction (not recorded which). These TCRs come from a male donor with ankylosing spondylitis.

The chain links TRBV7-8 to TRBJ1-6; 11 bases match TRBD1. The junction had 3 bases not matched to a gene; V was cut back by 5 bases and J by 6 bases. The CDR3 covers 15 residues. Per germline, CDR1 SGHVS and CDR2 FQNEAQ. CDR3 bases: TGTGCCAGCAGCGTCGGACAGGGGGCTAATTCACCCCTCCACTTT. It is translated as CASSVGQGANSPLHF.

V usage is TRBV28 and J usage is TRBJ1-5; TRBD1 is a possible D gene (6 bases). Germline CDR1 reads MDHEN; CDR2 reads SYDVKM. The V and J ends lost 11 bases and 3 bases respectively, with 11 bases between them. This CDR3 has 12 amino acids. In DNA form, the CDR3 reads TGTGCCGAGGGGGGGAACAATCAGCCCCAGCATTTT. Amino acid sequence: CAEGGNNQPQHF.

The genes are TRBV5-1 and TRBJ2-1, with D unclear. Germline values: CDR1 SGHRS, CDR2 YFSETQ. CDR3 length: 14 residues. Between the trimmed V and J ends, which lost 5 bases and 3 bases, there was a span of 12 bases. Written as DNA, the CDR3 is TGCGCCAGCAGTTCTAACGCAGACTACAATGAGCAGTTCTTC. Its protein product is CASSSNADYNEQFF.

In its sample, this clonotype was seen a few times. The chain employs TRBV20-1 and TRBJ2-3; TRBD2 matches 7 bases. The J segment lost 1 base and the V segment lost 1 base, leaving 8 bases of the junction unmatched. Per the germline V gene, CDR1 is DFQATT and CDR2 is SNEGSKA (reference sequence). This CDR3 is built from 16 residues. CDR3 DNA: TGCAGTGCTAGAGCAACTTGGGCGGGAGGCACAGATACGCAGTATTTT. This codes for CSARATWAGGTDTQYF.

In regard to this clonotype: One end of the junction is discordant with germline, which a read error may explain. This chain joins TRBV12-3 or TRBV12-4 and TRBJ1-1; D possibly corresponds to TRBD1 (6 bases). CDR3 length: 16 residues. The CDR3 coding sequence is TGTGCCAGCACCCAGGGACGAGGGTCGAGGGACACTGTAGCTTTCTTT. It codes for CASTQGRGSRDTVAFF.

This clonotype was observed many times. The chain combines TRBV7-2 with TRBJ2-4; no clear D gene. This CDR3 is built from 14 residues. From germline, CDR1 is SGHTA and CDR2 FQGNSA. V gave up 5 bases and J gave up 0 bases, with 8 bases separating them. CDR3 sequence: CASSPTLAKNIQYF. The CDR3 DNA sequence: TGTGCCAGCAGCCCGACATTAGCCAAAAACATTCAGTACTTC. Variable domain in full (rest from reference TRBV7-2 and TRBJ2-4): GAGVSQSPSNKVTEKGKDVELRCDPISGHTALYWYRQSLGQGLEFLIYFQGNSAPDKSGLPSDRFSAERTGGSVSTLTIQRTQQEDSAVYLCASSPTLAKNIQYFGAGTRLSVL.